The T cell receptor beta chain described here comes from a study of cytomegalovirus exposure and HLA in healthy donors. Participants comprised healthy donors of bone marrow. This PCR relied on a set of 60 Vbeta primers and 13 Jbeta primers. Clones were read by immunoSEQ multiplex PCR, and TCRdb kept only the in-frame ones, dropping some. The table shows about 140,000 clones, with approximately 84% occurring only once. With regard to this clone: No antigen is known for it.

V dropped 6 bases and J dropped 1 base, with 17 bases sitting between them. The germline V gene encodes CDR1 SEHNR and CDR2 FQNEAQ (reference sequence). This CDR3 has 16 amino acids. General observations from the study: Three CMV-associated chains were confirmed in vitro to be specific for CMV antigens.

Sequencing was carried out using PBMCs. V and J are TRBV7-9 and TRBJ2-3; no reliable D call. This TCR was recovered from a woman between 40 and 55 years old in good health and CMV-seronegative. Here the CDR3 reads CASSFSLGGGTDTQYF. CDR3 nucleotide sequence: TGTGCCAGCAGTTTTTCATTAGGTGGAGGCACAGATACGCAGTATTTT.